This entry lists 8 T cell receptor beta chains sequenced from one sample in a study of blood T cell repertoires in COVID-19. The protocol was immunoSEQ multiplex PCR, while the TCRdb copy is restricted to in-frame clones and leaves out a portion. Among roughly 290,000 clones listed, roughly nine tenths were seen once. The source material was PBMCs or T cells enriched from blood (not recorded which). Source of these receptors: a middle-aged woman who had recovered from COVID-19.

The J gene is TRBJ2-7, the V gene TRBV3-1 (or the pseudogene TRBV3-2), with TRBD2 matching 7 bases. The V and J ends lost 4 bases and 7 bases, in that order; junction bases with no gene match: 13. The CDR3 has 15 residues. Germline V gene data show CDR1 as LGHDT and CDR2 as YNNKEL (reference sequence). The CDR3 region is CASSLYTAGDEEQYF. The CDR3 DNA reads as TGTGCCAGCAGCCTCTACACGGCGGGAGATGAGGAGCAGTACTTC.

The chain employs TRBV28 and TRBJ2-7, with D maybe TRBD1 (6 bases). V lost 6 bases and J 6 bases, leaving 21 bases between the germline ends. The CDR3 sequence is 15 residues long. Germline CDR1 reads MDHEN; CDR2 reads SYDVKM. CDR3: CASSPPGRGSPEQYF. The CDR3 DNA is TGTGCCAGCAGCCCCCCGGGCAGGGGATCCCCCGAGCAGTACTTC.

The chain combines TRBV28 with TRBJ1-2, with 8 bases matching TRBD1. The CDR3 length is 13 residues. Germline V gene lookup returns CDR1 MDHEN and CDR2 SYDVKM. The trim removed 6 bases at V and 4 bases at J, leaving 4 bases unmatched. The CDR3 DNA reads as TGTGCCAGCAGAACTGACAGGGGCTATGGCTACACCTTC. It translates to CASRTDRGYGYTF.

The chain links TRBV7-9 to TRBJ2-5; D is possibly TRBD2 (6 bases). The germline V gene has CDR1 SEHNR and CDR2 FQNEAQ (reference sequence). Deletions cut 5 bases from V and 1 base from J, with 11 bases between. This CDR3 has 14 residues. The chain's CDR3 is CASSPEGGQETQYF. CDR3 DNA: TGTGCCAGCAGCCCAGAGGGAGGCCAAGAGACCCAGTACTTC.

The chain employs TRBV3-1 (or the pseudogene TRBV3-2) and TRBJ2-7, with D perhaps TRBD2 (6 bases). The V gene's germline CDR1 is LGHDT and CDR2 YNNKEL (reference sequence). The CDR3 consists of 14 residues. Trimming pared 1 base from V and 6 bases from J, leaving 13 bases between. The CDR3 sequence is CASSQGGGPLEQYF. The CDR3 nucleotides read TGTGCCAGCAGCCAAGGCGGAGGGCCTCTCGAGCAGTACTTC.

J is TRBJ2-1 and V is TRBV20-1; D might be TRBD2 (5 bases). Trimming removed 3 bases at V and 7 bases at J, with 13 bases between. The CDR3 has 13 residues. Germline lookup yields CDR1 DFQATT and CDR2 SNEGSKA (reference sequence). CDR3 protein: CSASAGMVNEQFF. The CDR3 coding sequence is TGCAGTGCTAGTGCCGGGATGGTGAATGAGCAGTTCTTC.

This chain links TRBV7-9 with TRBJ1-1; D may be TRBD1 (5 bases). Trimming stripped 5 bases from V and 1 base from J, with 11 bases between. The CDR3 is made up of 14 amino acids. CDR1 is SEHNR, CDR2 FQNEAQ, per germline (reference sequence). The CDR3 is CASSLDTPNTEAFF. CDR3 nucleotide sequence: TGTGCCAGCAGCCTGGACACCCCGAACACTGAAGCTTTCTTT.

The V and J genes are TRBV18 and TRBJ2-5, with TRBD1 matching 10 bases. Unmatched junction bases numbered 10, after V lost 5 bases and J lost 4 bases. Germline V gives CDR1 KGHSH, CDR2 LQKENI. CDR3 size: 16 residues. This CDR3 reads CASSSKRTGGRETQYF. The CDR3 bases are TGTGCCAGCTCATCTAAACGGACAGGGGGGCGAGAGACCCAGTACTTC.